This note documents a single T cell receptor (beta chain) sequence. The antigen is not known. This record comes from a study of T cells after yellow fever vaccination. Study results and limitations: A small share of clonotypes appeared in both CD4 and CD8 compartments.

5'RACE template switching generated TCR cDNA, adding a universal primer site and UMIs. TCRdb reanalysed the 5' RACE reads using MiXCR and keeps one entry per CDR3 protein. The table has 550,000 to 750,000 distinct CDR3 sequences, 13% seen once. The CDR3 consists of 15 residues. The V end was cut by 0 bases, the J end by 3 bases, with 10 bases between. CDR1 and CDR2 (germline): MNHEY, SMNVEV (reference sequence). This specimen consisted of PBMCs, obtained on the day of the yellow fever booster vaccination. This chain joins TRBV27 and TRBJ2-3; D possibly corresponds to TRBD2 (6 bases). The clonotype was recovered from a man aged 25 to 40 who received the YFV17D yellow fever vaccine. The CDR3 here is CASSLSSLATDTQYF. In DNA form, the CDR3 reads TGTGCCAGCAGTTTATCGAGCCTAGCGACAGATACGCAGTATTTT.